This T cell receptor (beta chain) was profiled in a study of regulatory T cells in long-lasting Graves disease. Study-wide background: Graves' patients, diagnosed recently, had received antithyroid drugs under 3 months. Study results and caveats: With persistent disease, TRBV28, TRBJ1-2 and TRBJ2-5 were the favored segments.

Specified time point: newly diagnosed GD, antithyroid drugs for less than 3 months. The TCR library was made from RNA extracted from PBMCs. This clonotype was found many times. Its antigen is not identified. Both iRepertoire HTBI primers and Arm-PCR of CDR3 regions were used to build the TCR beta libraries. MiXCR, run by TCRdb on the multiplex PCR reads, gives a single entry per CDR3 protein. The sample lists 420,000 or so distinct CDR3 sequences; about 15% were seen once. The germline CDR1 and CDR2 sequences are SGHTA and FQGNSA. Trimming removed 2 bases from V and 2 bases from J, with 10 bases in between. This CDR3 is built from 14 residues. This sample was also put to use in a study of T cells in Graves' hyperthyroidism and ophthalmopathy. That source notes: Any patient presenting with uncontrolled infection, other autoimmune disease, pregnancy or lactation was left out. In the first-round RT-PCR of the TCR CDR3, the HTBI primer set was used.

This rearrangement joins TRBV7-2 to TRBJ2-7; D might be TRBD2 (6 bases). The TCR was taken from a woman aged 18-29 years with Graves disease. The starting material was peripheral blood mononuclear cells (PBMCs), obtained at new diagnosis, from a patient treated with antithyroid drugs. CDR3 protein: CASSLNRLAYEQYF. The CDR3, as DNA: TGTGCCAGCAGCTTAAATAGACTAGCCTACGAGCAGTACTTC.